The 14 T cell receptor beta chains given below trace back to one sample, sequenced in a study of graft-versus-host responses after intestinal transplantation. The repertoire was sequenced with immunoSEQ multiplex PCR; TCRdb's copy has only in-frame clones and lacks some. Of 8,500 to 11,000 clones in the sample, under 35% were seen once. Sequenced material: alloreactive CD4+ T cells from a mixed lymphocyte reaction culture, taken before transplantation. The sample's subset: CFSE-low proliferating T cells sorted from roughly six-day pre-transplant mixed lymphocyte reaction (GvH or HvG direction). These receptors came from a human patient who was an organ donor for intestinal transplantation.

The chain joins TRBV9 to TRBJ2-7, with TRBD1 as a possible D gene (6 bases). CDR1 SGDLS and CDR2 YYNGEE come from the germline V gene. The CDR3 runs 13 residues. The V and J ends lost 4 bases and 6 bases respectively, with 14 bases between them. As DNA, the CDR3 is TGTGCCAGCAGCCTCGATACAGGGTTCGAGCAGTACTTC. Translating it yields CASSLDTGFEQYF.

CDR3 DNA sequence: TGTGCCAGCAGCTTAGCCGGCAGTCCCGCTGCCAATGAGCAGTTCTTC. Translating it yields CASSLAGSPAANEQFF. This sequence joins TRBV7-2 and TRBJ2-1; D gene uncertain. Germline V gives CDR1 SGHTA, CDR2 FQGNSA. This CDR3 has 16 amino acids. Trimming cost V 0 bases and J 6 bases, with 15 bases left between them.

Only a few counts were recorded for this clone. This CDR3 is CASSSGFNEQFF. CDR3 in DNA: TGCGCCAGCAGCTCGGGCTTTAATGAGCAGTTCTTC. The gene calls are TRBV5-1 and TRBJ2-1; D remains unclear. The CDR3 contains 12 residues. V was pared by 3 bases and J by 7 bases, with 8 bases between. Germline V lookup: CDR1 SGHRS, CDR2 YFSETQ.

Only a few counts were recorded for this clone. The rearrangement uses TRBV5-1 and TRBJ2-1; TRBD2 matches at 8 bases. Trimming removed 3 bases from V and 6 bases from J; junction bases left unmatched: 5. Germline CDR1 and CDR2: SGHRS and YFSETQ. CDR3 length: 14 amino acids. For the CDR3, the DNA is TGCGCCAGCAGCTCTGGCGGGGGGATCAATGAGCAGTTCTTC. Translation: CASSSGGGINEQFF.

The V call is TRBV6-5, the J call TRBJ1-6; TRBD1 might be the D (5 bases). The CDR3 is 14 residues long. Per the germline V gene, CDR1 is MNHEY and CDR2 is SVGAGI. V lost 5 bases and J lost 7, with 12 bases in between. The CDR3 DNA is TGTGCCAGCAGTGGGGACGGTCAAAATTCACCCCTCCACTTT. Translation gives CASSGDGQNSPLHF.

This clone was seen a few times. This chain connects TRBV7-8 to TRBJ2-1; D remains unclear. Germline V gene data show CDR1 as SGHVS and CDR2 as FQNEAQ. CDR3 length: 15 amino acids. With 4 bases removed from V and 4 bases from J, the gap between germline ends came to 14 bases. Written as DNA, the CDR3 is TGTGCCAGCAGCTCCGGGTACGCGGCTTACAATGAGCAGTTCTTC. Translation: CASSSGYAAYNEQFF.

The table lists this clone with a few counts. The chain has TRBV30 and TRBJ1-5; possibly TRBD1 for D (5 bases). Germline assignment: CDR1 GTSNPN and CDR2 SVGIG (reference sequence). The CDR3 consists of 15 residues. V was trimmed by 0 bases and J by 3 bases, leaving 12 bases between them. CDR3 sequence: CAWSVFIGDNQPQHF. CDR3 DNA sequence: TGTGCCTGGAGTGTATTTATAGGGGACAATCAGCCCCAGCATTTT. Full variable domain (remainder filled in from reference TRBV30 and TRBJ1-5): SQTIHQWPATLVQPVGSPLSLECTVEGTSNPNLYWYRQAAGRGLQLLFYSVGIGQISSEVPQNLSASRPQDRQFILSSKKLLLSDSGFYLCAWSVFIGDNQPQHFGDGTRLSIL.

Within the sample, this clone is medium-sized. The chain couples TRBV28 to TRBJ2-7, with no clear D. The CDR3 runs 15 residues. Germline CDR1 and CDR2: MDHEN and SYDVKM. The V and J ends lost 6 bases and 6 bases respectively, with 21 bases between them. CDR3 protein: CASRALGGPLSEQYF. CDR3 in DNA: TGTGCCAGCAGGGCTCTGGGTGGACCACTCTCCGAGCAGTACTTC.

CDR3 region: CASSLVLTGQGRYEQYF. The CDR3 DNA follows: TGTGCCAGCAGCTTAGTCCTTACGGGACAGGGGCGCTACGAGCAGTACTTC. V gene TRBV7-9 combines with J gene TRBJ2-7; 10 bases agree with TRBD1. Trimming at V came to 1 base and at J to 3 bases, leaving 9 bases not matched to a gene. The CDR3 extends over 17 amino acids. The germline gives CDR1 SEHNR, CDR2 FQNEAQ (reference sequence).

The chain links TRBV23-1 to TRBJ1-1, with TRBD1 as a possible D gene (5 bases). TRBV23-1 is an ORF, with its function uncertain. This CDR3 contains 17 residues. Trimming shortened V by 4 bases and J by 3 bases, and 21 bases separated the two germline ends. DNA of the CDR3: TGCGCCAGCAGTCGTTCGGGCCGAAGTGGGGCCTACACTGAAGCTTTCTTT. It encodes CASSRSGRSGAYTEAFF.

This clone was recorded a few times. The chain carries TRBV9 and TRBJ2-3; TRBD2 matches at 12 bases. CDR3 length: 15 residues. Trimming at V came to 1 base and at J to 4 bases, leaving 1 base not matched to a gene. Germline V CDR1 and CDR2: SGDLS, YYNGEE. The CDR3 DNA follows: TGTGCCAGCAGCGTACTAGCGGGGGGGCCAGATACGCAGTATTTT. Translating gives CASSVLAGGPDTQYF.

The V gene is TRBV19, the J gene TRBJ2-2, with TRBD1 as a possible D gene (6 bases). The length of the CDR3 is 14 residues. Germline lookup yields CDR1 LNHDA and CDR2 SQIVND (reference sequence). Trimming took off 4 bases at V and 3 bases at J, with 9 bases between the two ends. The CDR3 protein is CASSKGEYTGELFF. The CDR3 DNA reads as TGTGCCAGTAGTAAGGGGGAATACACCGGGGAGCTGTTTTTT. Full variable domain (remainder filled in from reference TRBV19 and TRBJ2-2): DGGITQSPKYLFRKEGQNVTLSCEQNLNHDAMYWYRQDPGQGLRLIYYSQIVNDFQKGDIAEGYSVSREKKESFPLTVTSAQKNPTAFYLCASSKGEYTGELFFGEGSRLTVL.

By its share, this clone is medium-sized (0.01 to 0.1%). The V call is TRBV7-9, the J call TRBJ1-2; D might be TRBD1 (6 bases). The CDR3 length is 13 residues. CDR1 is SEHNR and CDR2 is FQNEAQ in the germline V gene (reference sequence). V lost 5 bases, J lost 4 bases, and 11 bases lay in between. CDR3 sequence: CASSPGQIYGYTF. DNA of the CDR3: TGTGCCAGCAGCCCCGGACAGATCTATGGCTACACCTTC. The whole variable domain, filled in from reference TRBV7-9 and TRBJ1-2, reads DTGVSQNPRHKITKRGQNVTFRCDPISEHNRLYWYRQTLGQGPEFLTYFQNEAQLEKSRLLSDRFSAERPKGSFSTLEIQRTEQGDSAMYLCASSPGQIYGYTFGSGTRLTVV.

This clone was found a few times. The chain is built from TRBV6-5 and TRBJ1-6, with D uncertain. CDR1 and CDR2 from the germline V gene are MNHEY and SVGAGI. The CDR3 is made up of 15 amino acids. V lost 2 bases to trimming and J lost 5 bases, with 10 bases between them. The CDR3 sequence: CASSYGPGNNSPLHF. Written as DNA, the CDR3 is TGTGCCAGCAGTTACGGCCCGGGAAATAATTCACCCCTCCACTTT.